One sample yielded the 24 T cell receptor beta chains listed below, sequenced in a study of T cell changes during pregnancy in multiple sclerosis. This table comes from immunoSEQ multiplex PCR, and its TCRdb copy is limited to in-frame clones, with some not included. The sample records fewer than 85,000 clones, roughly 95% being singletons. Here the sequenced sample was peripheral blood, taken in the second trimester of pregnancy. The receptors stem from a female donor with multiple sclerosis, enrolled in a pregnancy study.

The chain carries TRBV7-2 and TRBJ2-3; unclear D gene. Germline values: CDR1 SGHTA, CDR2 FQGNSA. The germline V and J ends were trimmed by 5 bases and 4 bases, with 13 bases remaining between them. The CDR3 length is 14 residues. CDR3 protein: CASSKQITADTQYF. CDR3 DNA: TGTGCCAGCAGCAAACAGATTACGGCAGATACGCAGTATTTT.

The rearrangement links TRBV23-1 to TRBJ1-4; D call uncertain. TRBV23-1 is an open reading frame, and its role is uncertain. The V and J ends lost 0 bases and 4 bases respectively, with 6 bases between them. This CDR3 region has 14 residues. DNA of the CDR3: TGCGCCAGCAGTCAATCAGGGAGTAATGAAAAACTGTTTTTT. Protein sequence: CASSQSGSNEKLFF.

This clone has only one observation. The genes are TRBV13 and TRBJ2-3; 11 positions agree with TRBD2. Looked up from germline, CDR1 is PRHDT and CDR2 is FYEKMQ (reference sequence). With 3 bases clipped from V and 1 base from J, the junction kept 0 bases outside the gene matches. CDR3 length equals 15 residues. This CDR3 reads CASSLTSGGTDTQYF. CDR3 in DNA: TGTGCCAGCAGCTTGACTAGCGGGGGCACAGATACGCAGTATTTT.

The chain has TRBV19 and TRBJ2-3; 8 bases are shared with TRBD2. Germline CDR1 LNHDA, CDR2 SQIVND (reference sequence). The CDR3 sequence is 16 residues long. J lost 4 bases, V lost 4 bases, and 10 bases had no gene match. In DNA form, the CDR3 reads TGTGCCAGTAGTAGACCAGCGGGAGAGGGGTCAGATACGCAGTATTTT. Translated: CASSRPAGEGSDTQYF.

The chain joins TRBV29-1 to TRBJ1-1, with 9 nucleotides matching TRBD1. CDR3 length equals 14 residues. Per the germline V gene, CDR1 is SQVTM and CDR2 is ANQGSEA. V lost 4 bases and J lost 6; bases outside the gene matches: 9. CDR3 bases: TGCAGCGTTGGGGTTGGGACAGGGCGCGCTGAAGCTTTCTTT. Encoded protein: CSVGVGTGRAEAFF. Combining the CDR3 with reference TRBV29-1 and TRBJ1-1 gives the whole variable domain SAVISQKPSRDICQRGTSLTIQCQVDSQVTMMFWYRQQPGQSLTLIATANQGSEATYESGFVIDKFPISRPNLTFSTLTVSNMSPEDSSIYLCSVGVGTGRAEAFFGQGTRLTVV.

The gene calls are TRBV5-1 and TRBJ1-1; D not certain. The CDR3 sequence is 15 residues long. Germline loops: CDR1 SGHRS, CDR2 YFSETQ. The ends were cut back, 0 bases at V and 4 bases at J, with 13 bases in the middle. This CDR3 reads CASSLVGSRGTEAFF. Here the CDR3 DNA reads TGCGCCAGCAGCTTGGTTGGATCTCGGGGCACTGAAGCTTTCTTT.

The chain joins TRBV4-1 to TRBJ1-4; D is ambiguous. The germline V and J ends were trimmed by 0 bases and 12 bases, with 11 bases remaining between them. Germline CDR1 and CDR2: MGHRA and YSYEKL. The CDR3 spans 13 residues. CDR3 sequence (DNA): TGCGCCAGCAGCCAAGAGGCGGGGAGAGAACTGTTTTTT. The encoded protein is CASSQEAGRELFF.

J is TRBJ2-5 and V is TRBV27; the D gene is possibly TRBD2 (7 bases). Looked up from germline, CDR1 is MNHEY and CDR2 is SMNVEV (reference sequence). The CDR3 is 15 amino acids. The V and J ends lost 4 bases and 5 bases respectively, with 17 bases between them. In DNA form, the CDR3 reads TGTGCCAGCAGTTCGCCCTGGGGGGGCGGGGAGACCCAGTACTTC. This translates into CASSSPWGGGETQYF.

The chain links TRBV5-5 to TRBJ2-1, with 8 bases lining up with TRBD1. The CDR3 consists of 14 residues. Trimming at V came to 5 bases and at J to 0 bases, leaving 1 base not matched to a gene. The germline V gene encodes CDR1 SGHKS and CDR2 YYEKEE (reference sequence). The CDR3 sequence is CASRDRDSYNEQFF. The CDR3 region has the DNA TGTGCCAGCAGGGACAGGGACTCCTACAATGAGCAGTTCTTC. Full variable domain (missing parts from reference TRBV5-5 and TRBJ2-1): DAGVTQSPTHLIKTRGQQVTLRCSPISGHKSVSWYQQVLGQGPQFIFQYYEKEERGRGNFPDRFSARQFPNYSSELNVNALLLGDSALYLCASRDRDSYNEQFFGPGTRLTVL.

V gene TRBV7-9 combines with J gene TRBJ2-7, with D perhaps matching TRBD2 (6 bases). Germline-derived CDR1 and CDR2 are SEHNR and FQNEAQ (reference sequence). Trimming took off 8 bases at V and 2 bases at J, with 13 bases between the two ends. CDR3 size: 13 residues. CDR3: CASETGEAYEQYF. As DNA, the CDR3 is TGTGCCAGCGAGACGGGAGAGGCCTACGAGCAGTACTTC.

The V call is TRBV10-1, the J call TRBJ1-2; no clear D. The CDR3 is made up of 12 amino acids. Germline CDR1 reads WNHNN; CDR2 reads SYGVQD (reference sequence). With 0 bases removed from V and 10 bases from J, the gap between germline ends came to 9 bases. The CDR3 loop reads CASSESFVHYTF. The CDR3 DNA reads TGCGCCAGCAGTGAGTCGTTTGTTCACTACACCTTC.

This sequence joins TRBV5-1 and TRBJ2-2; D is ambiguous. V was cut by 2 bases and J by 3 bases, with 5 bases left in between. Germline V CDR1 and CDR2: SGHRS, YFSETQ. This CDR3 has 13 residues. This chain's CDR3 is CASSFSDTGELFF. The CDR3 coding sequence is TGCGCCAGCAGCTTCAGTGACACCGGGGAGCTGTTTTTT.

J is TRBJ2-7 and V is TRBV28, with 9 nucleotides matching TRBD2. V shed 3 bases and J 2 bases; nucleotides not matched to a gene: 11. Germline V CDR1 and CDR2: MDHEN, SYDVKM. The CDR3 consists of 17 residues. CDR3 region: CASSFLAGGLGAYEQYF. For the CDR3, the DNA is TGTGCCAGCAGTTTTCTGGCGGGAGGGCTCGGGGCCTACGAGCAGTACTTC.

This sequence joins TRBV7-2 and TRBJ2-5, with D perhaps TRBD2 (6 bases). The CDR3 length is 14 residues. Trimming cost V 5 bases and J 1 base, with 11 bases left between them. Germline V CDR1 and CDR2: SGHTA, FQGNSA. The CDR3 DNA sequence: TGTGCCAGCAGCCTCGGCGGGGTCCAAGAGACCCAGTACTTC. Amino acids: CASSLGGVQETQYF.

The J gene is TRBJ1-4, the V gene TRBV30, with TRBD1 as a possible D gene (5 bases). Trimming removed 3 bases at V and 5 bases at J, with 10 bases between. The length of the CDR3 is 13 residues. The germline V gene encodes CDR1 GTSNPN and CDR2 SVGIG (reference sequence). This chain's CDR3 is CAWRERQNEKLFF. The CDR3, as DNA: TGTGCCTGGAGAGAGCGACAGAATGAAAAACTGTTTTTT.

V gene TRBV7-9 combines with J gene TRBJ2-5, with 9 bases aligning to TRBD2. The CDR3 contains 16 residues. CDR1 is SEHNR, CDR2 FQNEAQ, per germline (reference sequence). V shed 1 base and J 0 bases; nucleotides not matched to a gene: 3. Written as DNA, the CDR3 is TGTGCCAGCAGCTTAGTGGGACTAGCAAACCAAGAGACCCAGTACTTC. Amino acid sequence: CASSLVGLANQETQYF.

A single count supports this clone. The rearrangement uses TRBV5-1 and TRBJ1-1, with TRBD1 identical over 10 bases. The trim removed 4 bases at V and 0 bases at J, leaving 3 bases unmatched. CDR3 length: 15 amino acids. Germline CDR1 reads SGHRS; CDR2 reads YFSETQ. DNA of the CDR3: TGCGCCAGCAGCAGGGACAGGGGAGTGAACACTGAAGCTTTCTTT. Protein product: CASSRDRGVNTEAFF.

This CDR3 reads CATSGWTEAFF. For the CDR3, the DNA is TGTGCCACGTCAGGATGGACTGAAGCTTTCTTT. The chain recombines TRBV6-5 with TRBJ1-1, with no clear D. This CDR3 region has 11 residues. With 10 bases removed from V and 5 bases from J, the gap between germline ends came to 11 bases. Germline assignment: CDR1 MNHEY and CDR2 SVGAGI.

The chain couples TRBV6-5 to TRBJ2-7; possible D gene TRBD1, 6 bases. Germline V lookup: CDR1 MNHEY, CDR2 SVGAGI. Trimming removed 5 bases from V and 1 base from J, with 12 bases in between. The CDR3 sequence is 14 residues long. CDR3 in DNA: TGTGCCAGCAGTCAGCAGGGGCAGTCCTACGAGCAGTACTTC. It yields the protein CASSQQGQSYEQYF.

This chain links TRBV4-3 with TRBJ2-7, with D possibly TRBD2 on 7 matching bases. Germline values: CDR1 LGHNA, CDR2 YSLEER. The CDR3 covers 14 residues. V was clipped by 6 bases and J by 4 bases, with 16 bases between them. The CDR3 is CASSLGGEGYEQYF. CDR3 nucleotide sequence: TGCGCCAGCAGTTTAGGGGGGGAAGGGTACGAGCAGTACTTC.

The V call is TRBV7-2, the J call TRBJ2-7; 12 nucleotides match TRBD2. Losses at the gene ends were 0 bases for V and 7 bases for J; bases not matched to a gene: 13. There are 18 residues in the CDR3. CDR1 and CDR2 (germline): SGHTA, FQGNSA. In DNA, the CDR3 is TGTGCCAGCAGCTTAGCGGGGATAACTAGCGGGAGGACAGGAGAGCAGTACTTC. Amino acids: CASSLAGITSGRTGEQYF.

The chain recombines TRBV4-1 with TRBJ1-1, with D perhaps matching TRBD1 (6 bases). The V end lost 4 bases, the J end lost 1 base, and 10 bases lay between the germline ends. The CDR3 is 14 amino acids. Germline loops: CDR1 MGHRA, CDR2 YSYEKL. CDR3 amino acids: CASSPTGRNTEAFF. The CDR3, as DNA: TGCGCCAGCAGCCCGACAGGTCGGAACACTGAAGCTTTCTTT.

The V and J genes are TRBV27 and TRBJ1-2, with 9 bases fitting TRBD1. Germline assignment: CDR1 MNHEY and CDR2 SMNVEV (reference sequence). This CDR3 has 14 amino acids. J was trimmed by 4 bases and V by 4 bases; bases with no gene match: 4. The CDR3, as DNA: TGTGCCAGCAGTTCGGGACAGGGTCCCTATGGCTACACCTTC. This encodes CASSSGQGPYGYTF.

This chain uses TRBV28 with TRBJ1-2, with 9 bases fitting TRBD1. This CDR3 is built from 14 residues. V lost 3 bases and J lost 5; bases outside the gene matches: 4. Per the germline V gene, CDR1 is MDHEN and CDR2 is SYDVKM. The CDR3 sequence: CASSLPGTGYGYTF. The CDR3 nucleotides are TGTGCCAGCAGTTTGCCCGGGACAGGGTATGGCTACACCTTC.